Sequencing of this T cell receptor (beta chain) was carried out in a study of glioma-infiltrating T cells. Study-wide points: Tissue and blood shared very few CDR3 sequences. Above-expected tissue-blood divergence occurred in all gliomas, most in low-grade ones.

The iRepertoire nested amplicon-rescue multiplex PCR amplified TCR alpha and beta CDR3s from RNA. Input was 100-400 ng of tissue mRNA or PBMC total RNA. From the multiplex PCR reads, TCRdb called clonotypes with MiXCR, one entry per CDR3 protein. Of approximately 93,000 distinct CDR3 sequences listed, 35% to 45% are singletons. This clonotype appeared a few times. No antigen is known for it. V was cut by 11 bases and J by 7 bases, with 15 bases left in between. The CDR3 has 11 amino acids. The germline gives CDR1 MDHEN, CDR2 SYDVKM. This receptor was obtained from a human donor with low-grade glioma or glioblastoma, undergoing nonglioma brain surgery, or in good health (not recorded which). The rearrangement uses TRBV28 and TRBJ2-7; D is unresolved. The sequencing input was glioma tissue, nonneoplastic brain tissue, or PBMCs (not recorded which). CDR3 sequence reads: CAGSAAGEQYF. The CDR3 coding sequence is TGTGCCGGCTCCGCCGCTGGGGAGCAGTACTTC.